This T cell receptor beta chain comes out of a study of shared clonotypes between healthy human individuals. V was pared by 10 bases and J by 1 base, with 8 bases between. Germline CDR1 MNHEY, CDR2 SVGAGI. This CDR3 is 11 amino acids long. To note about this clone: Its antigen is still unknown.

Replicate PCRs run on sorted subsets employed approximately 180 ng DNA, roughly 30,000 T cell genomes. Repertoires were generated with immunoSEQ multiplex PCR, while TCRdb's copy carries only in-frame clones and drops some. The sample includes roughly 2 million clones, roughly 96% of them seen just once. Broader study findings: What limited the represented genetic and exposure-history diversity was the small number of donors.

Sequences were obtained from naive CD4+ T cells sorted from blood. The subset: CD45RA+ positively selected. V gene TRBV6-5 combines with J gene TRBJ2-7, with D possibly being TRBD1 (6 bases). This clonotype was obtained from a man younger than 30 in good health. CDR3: CATGQSYEQYF. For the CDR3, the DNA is TGTGCCACTGGACAGTCCTACGAGCAGTACTTC.